The next 18 T cell receptor beta chains were all read from a single sample in a study of STAT5B mutations in CD4+ large granular lymphocyte leukemia. The table came from immunoSEQ multiplex PCR; TCRdb's copy has only in-frame clones and leaves some out. Of approximately 27,000 clones detected, around 81% appear once; the ten largest clones hold less than 0.4%. The sequenced sample consisted of CD4+ T cells from blood buffy coats. These receptors all stem from a human donor in good health.

The chain uses TRBV6-4 and TRBJ2-4; D gene ambiguous. Germline CDR1 MRHNA, CDR2 SNTAGT. V lost 4 bases and J lost 9, with 16 bases in between. The CDR3 consists of 14 residues. CDR3 loop: CASSADSFWGIQYF. Written as DNA, the CDR3 is TGTGCCAGCAGTGCCGACTCTTTTTGGGGCATTCAGTACTTC.

The V call is TRBV5-6, the J call TRBJ2-2; possible D gene TRBD2, 7 bases. The CDR3 has 16 amino acids. Germline V gene data show CDR1 as SGHDT and CDR2 as YYEEEE. V gave up 1 base and J gave up 3 bases, with 13 bases separating them. The CDR3: CASSLRQGRDTGELFF. In DNA form, the CDR3 reads TGTGCCAGCAGCTTGAGGCAGGGGAGGGACACCGGGGAGCTGTTTTTT. The variable domain in full, with the rest retrieved from reference TRBV5-6 and TRBJ2-2, is DAGVTQSPTHLIKTRGQQVTLRCSPKSGHDTVSWYQQALGQGPQFIFQYYEEEERQRGNFPDRFSGHQFPNYSSELNVNALLLGDSALYLCASSLRQGRDTGELFFGEGSRLTVL.

This clone has just a few counts. This chain joins TRBV30 and TRBJ1-5; D gene uncertain. The ends were cut back, 0 bases at V and 4 bases at J, with 7 bases in the middle. This CDR3 has 13 residues. Germline-derived CDR1 and CDR2 are GTSNPN and SVGIG (reference sequence). For the CDR3, the DNA is TGTGCCTGGAGTGTCAACCGGAATCAGCCCCAGCATTTT. It specifies CAWSVNRNQPQHF.

The rearrangement uses TRBV15 and TRBJ1-4; 10 bases align to TRBD1. Germline CDR1 LNHNV, CDR2 YYDKDF (reference sequence). Trimming cost V 5 bases and J 4 bases; bases outside gene matches: 7. The CDR3 sequence is 16 residues long. CDR3 in amino acids: CATSGLGQGINEKLFF. For the CDR3, the DNA is TGTGCCACCAGCGGGCTGGGACAGGGGATTAATGAAAAACTGTTTTTT.

The chain is built from TRBV6-1 and TRBJ1-1; no clear D gene. The CDR3 contains 14 residues. V shed 8 bases and J shed 0 bases, with 13 bases lying between them. Germline lookup yields CDR1 MNHNS and CDR2 SASEGT. CDR3 in amino acids: CASRHGFMNTEAFF. In DNA form, the CDR3 reads TGTGCCAGCCGACACGGCTTCATGAACACTGAAGCTTTCTTT.

The chain is built from TRBV6-6 and TRBJ1-1; D gene uncertain. The V end lost 0 bases, the J end lost 1 base, and 3 bases lay between the germline ends. CDR1 and CDR2 from the germline V gene are MNHNY and SVGAGI (reference sequence). The CDR3 extends over 13 amino acids. CDR3 sequence (DNA): TGTGCCAGCAGTTACTCCTCGAACACTGAAGCTTTCTTT. It translates to CASSYSSNTEAFF.

V usage is TRBV7-2 and J usage is TRBJ2-5; 11 bases are a match to TRBD2. The CDR3 is 16 amino acids. Trimming cost V 5 bases and J 4 bases; bases outside gene matches: 9. Germline assignment: CDR1 SGHTA and CDR2 FQGNSA. CDR3 nucleotide sequence: TGTGCCAGCAGCCTCGCGCTAGCGGGAGGACGAGAGACCCAGTACTTC. Translating it yields CASSLALAGGRETQYF.

The V and J genes are TRBV6-1 and TRBJ2-5; D is uncertain. Germline CDR1 is MNHNS and CDR2 is SASEGT. Trimming removed 3 bases at V and 5 bases at J, with 13 bases between. The CDR3 is 14 amino acids. CDR3 nucleotides: TGTGCCAGCAGTGAGAGTGGGGTTCAGGAGACCCAGTACTTC. It translates to CASSESGVQETQYF.

The chain employs TRBV27 and TRBJ1-2, with D perhaps matching TRBD1 (5 bases). Germline V gene lookup returns CDR1 MNHEY and CDR2 SMNVEV (reference sequence). The CDR3 loop spans 16 amino acids. Between the trimmed V and J ends, which lost 5 bases and 0 bases, there was a span of 16 bases. This CDR3 is CASSPWGGDPNYGYTF. The DNA for the CDR3 is TGTGCCAGCAGTCCCTGGGGGGGGGACCCTAACTATGGCTACACCTTC.

This chain uses TRBV19 with TRBJ2-4; TRBD1 or TRBD2 may be the D gene (5 bases each). The germline gives CDR1 LNHDA, CDR2 SQIVND (reference sequence). V was cut by 3 bases and J by 6 bases, with 15 bases left in between. This CDR3 has 15 residues. CDR3: CASSIGPWGTNIQYF. In nucleotides, the CDR3 is TGTGCCAGTAGTATCGGTCCCTGGGGGACAAACATTCAGTACTTC. Together with reference TRBV19 and TRBJ2-4, the CDR3 gives the full variable domain: DGGITQSPKYLFRKEGQNVTLSCEQNLNHDAMYWYRQDPGQGLRLIYYSQIVNDFQKGDIAEGYSVSREKKESFPLTVTSAQKNPTAFYLCASSIGPWGTNIQYFGAGTRLSVL.

The rearrangement joins TRBV28 to TRBJ2-7, with D perhaps matching TRBD2 (5 bases). V was trimmed by 10 bases and J by 3 bases, leaving 10 bases between them. CDR1 MDHEN and CDR2 SYDVKM come from the germline V gene. The CDR3 is 11 residues long. CDR3 region: CATGIIYEQYF. CDR3 nucleotides: TGTGCCACCGGGATTATCTACGAGCAGTACTTC.

The chain links TRBV5-1 to TRBJ1-1, with D possibly being TRBD1 (5 bases). The V end lost 0 bases, the J end lost 4 bases, and 13 bases lay between the germline ends. Per germline, CDR1 SGHRS and CDR2 YFSETQ. This CDR3 region has 15 residues. The CDR3, as DNA: TGCGCCAGCAGCTTGGAGGCCGTTGGGGGCACTGAAGCTTTCTTT. Its translation: CASSLEAVGGTEAFF.

This sequence joins TRBV18 and TRBJ1-5; possibly TRBD1 for D (6 bases). The V and J ends lost 4 bases and 6 bases respectively, with 16 bases between them. Looked up from germline, CDR1 is KGHSH and CDR2 is LQKENI. The CDR3 consists of 15 residues. This chain's CDR3 is CASSLRQEGGQPQHF. As DNA, the CDR3 is TGTGCCAGCTCACTCCGTCAAGAGGGGGGTCAGCCCCAGCATTTT.

This chain links TRBV6-5 with TRBJ2-2; 7 nucleotides match TRBD1. The germline gives CDR1 MNHEY, CDR2 SVGAGI. The CDR3 spans 14 residues. V trimming: 6 bases; J trimming: 4 bases; junction bases outside the gene matches: 5. CDR3 sequence (DNA): TGTGCCAGCAGCCACGACAGGGCCACCGGGGAGCTGTTTTTT. Protein product: CASSHDRATGELFF.

The V call is TRBV7-9, the J call TRBJ2-7, with a weak D call TRBD1 (5 bases). This CDR3 has 12 amino acids. Trimming cost V 5 bases and J 5 bases, with 10 bases left between them. Per germline, CDR1 SEHNR and CDR2 FQNEAQ (reference sequence). The CDR3 nucleotides read TGTGCCAGCAGCCTTATAGGGGACGAGCAGTACTTC. Translated: CASSLIGDEQYF.

This clone has a single count. The chain combines TRBV28 with TRBJ2-5, with 7 bases that match TRBD1. This CDR3 region has 14 residues. Germline CDR1 MDHEN, CDR2 SYDVKM. V was clipped by 6 bases and J by 4 bases; unmatched bases: 8. CDR3 sequence reads: CASSSDRVGETQYF. As DNA, the CDR3 is TGTGCCAGCAGCTCAGACAGGGTTGGAGAGACCCAGTACTTC.

The V gene is TRBV4-3, the J gene TRBJ2-5; possibly TRBD1 for D (6 bases). The V gene lost 0 bases and the J gene lost 5 bases, with 19 bases spanning the gap. The CDR3 length is 17 residues. Per germline, CDR1 LGHNA and CDR2 YSLEER. The CDR3 loop reads CASSQERAGALLETQYF. CDR3 nucleotide sequence: TGCGCCAGCAGCCAAGAAAGAGCAGGGGCGCTACTGGAGACCCAGTACTTC.

The genes are TRBV2 and TRBJ1-5; TRBD1 matches 9 bases. From germline, CDR1 is SNHLY and CDR2 FYNNEI. This CDR3 has 18 amino acids. V was pared by 6 bases and J by 5 bases, with 17 bases of the junction left unmatched. The CDR3 sequence is CASRRTGGAASGYQPQHF. In DNA, the CDR3 is TGTGCCAGCAGGCGAACAGGGGGCGCCGCTTCAGGCTATCAGCCCCAGCATTTT.